Given below is one TCR beta chain in context. The entry originates in a study of blood T cell repertoires in COVID-19. Overall study context: COVID-19 samples collected from the United States, Italy and Spain covered acute and convalescent phases. PBMCs, B-cell-depleted T cells, or T cells provided the cDNA or gDNA that made up the material.

Under the authors' procedure: Cell counts per sample came from amplifying reference gene primers. Profiling relied on immunoSEQ multiplex PCR, and the TCRdb table lists in-frame clones only, not all of them. From that table come the V and J calls and clone size; the DNA was used to work out D and trimming. The repertoire has about 120,000 clones, more than 70% of them found once; the top ten carry over 1%. V was cut by 6 bases and J by 2 bases, with 11 bases left in between. This CDR3 spans 13 amino acids. The J gene is TRBJ2-7, the V gene TRBV12-3 or TRBV12-4; tentative D call: TRBD1 (6 bases). The sequencing input was peripheral blood. The TCR sequence derives from an elderly woman with acute or convalescent COVID-19. The CDR3 protein is CASSRDTAYEQYF. The CDR3 DNA follows: TGTGCCAGCAGCAGGGACACTGCCTACGAGCAGTACTTC.